This is a list of T cell receptor beta chains from one sample in a study of blood T cell repertoires in COVID-19. TCRdb keeps only in-frame clones here, not all; method: immunoSEQ multiplex PCR. The table shows about 180,000 clones, with 87% occurring only once. Sequenced: peripheral blood. Receptors originate from a woman aged 45-59 years with acute or convalescent COVID-19. Each CDR3 is given with its conserved first and last residue. D genes are given only for firm matches. Size is stated for part of the rows, as once, few or many counts, or as a class when the clone is expanded.

V	length	J	size	D	DNA	CDR3
TRBV12-3/TRBV12-4	12	TRBJ1-5	once	.	TGTGCCAGCAGCAGGGCCAATCAGCCCCAGCATTTT	CASSRANQPQHF
TRBV14	12	TRBJ2-7	.	.	TGTGCCAGCAGCCCACAGACCTACGAGCAGTACTTC	CASSPQTYEQYF
TRBV4-3	17	TRBJ2-1	.	TRBD2	TGCGCCAGCAGCCAAGAAAGACTAGCGGGATCCTACAATGAGCAGTTCTTC	CASSQERLAGSYNEQFF
TRBV15	13	TRBJ1-6	.	.	TGTGCCACCAGCAGTCAAGAGGAGTCACCCCTCCACTTT	CATSSQEESPLHF
TRBV18	12	TRBJ1-1	.	.	TGTGCCAGCTCCCAGGGTATCACTGAAGCTTTCTTT	CASSQGITEAFF
TRBV7-7	17	TRBJ2-5	.	TRBD2	TGTGCCAGCAGCTTAGGGAGCTCGGCGGGAGCGGGAGAGACCCAGTACTTC	CASSLGSSAGAGETQYF
TRBV4-1	15	TRBJ1-4	.	.	TGCGCCAGCAGCCATGATCCGCAAAGACTCGAAAAACTGTTTTTT	CASSHDPQRLEKLFF
TRBV9	19	TRBJ2-1	.	TRBD2	TGTGCCAGCAGCGTAGATCCAAGGGCTAGCGGGACCTCGGTCAATGAGCAGTTCTTC	CASSVDPRASGTSVNEQFF
TRBV18	14	TRBJ1-2	.	TRBD1	TGTGCCAGCTCACCATCAGGGGGTGACTATGGCTACACCTTC	CASSPSGGDYGYTF
TRBV3-1/TRBV3-2	14	TRBJ1-6	.	.	TGTGCCAGCAGCCAAGTACAGGAGAATTCACCCCTCCACTTT	CASSQVQENSPLHF
TRBV4-3	14	TRBJ1-2	.	.	TGCGCCAGCAGCCAGTTGCGTTTTACCTATGGCTACACCTTC	CASSQLRFTYGYTF
TRBV9	15	TRBJ2-7	.	.	TGTGCCAGCAGCCAAAGTGGGAGCTGGTCCTACGAGCAGTACTTC	CASSQSGSWSYEQYF
TRBV5-4	17	TRBJ1-2	few	.	TGTGCCAGCAGCTGGGACATGAGTGCGTTCCCCAACTATGGCTACACCTTC	CASSWDMSAFPNYGYTF
TRBV18	15	TRBJ1-1	.	.	TGTGCCAGCTCACCACCGATTGGCGGAGACACTGAAGCTTTCTTT	CASSPPIGGDTEAFF
TRBV19	15	TRBJ1-2	.	.	TGTGCCAGTAGTCCCCGGGAGGGCGAGTTAATGGGCTACACCTTC	CASSPREGELMGYTF
TRBV19	14	TRBJ1-2	.	.	TGTGCCAGTACCCCGACAGCGATTAACTATGGCTACACCTTC	CASTPTAINYGYTF
TRBV11-2	14	TRBJ1-5	.	.	TGTGCCAGCAGCTTAGTGGGGCCGGGTCAGCCCCAGCATTTT	CASSLVGPGQPQHF